This T cell receptor (beta chain) was documented in a study of blood T cell repertoires in COVID-19. After removal of 2 bases from V and 4 bases from J, the junction contained 10 bases not matched to a gene. Germline V lookup: CDR1 SGHTA, CDR2 FQGNSA. This CDR3 has 18 residues. This clone was observed many times. Measured with immunoSEQ multiplex PCR; TCRdb has only the in-frame clones, and not every one. The sample lists about 160,000 clones, 65% to 85% seen once, with about a tenth in the top ten. Sequenced sample: peripheral blood. The clonotype originates from a woman older than 75 with active or convalescent COVID-19. V and J are TRBV7-2 and TRBJ2-5; TRBD2 matches at 13 bases. This CDR3 reads CASSLRRLTSGGRETQYF. CDR3 sequence (DNA): TGTGCCAGCAGCTTAAGAAGGTTGACTAGCGGGGGGAGAGAGACCCAGTACTTC.